This is a list of T cell receptor beta chains from one sample in a study of human versus mouse CDR3 diversity and MHC coevolution. Sequenced by immunoSEQ multiplex PCR; TCRdb stores in-frame clones only, minus some. The sample yields about 80,000 clones, around 95% seen once. The specimen sequenced was naive CD4+ T cells from blood. The receptors derive from a person aged 30-69 years in good health. CDR3s include the opening cysteine and the closing phenylalanine or tryptophan. A D gene is named only where the DNA matches it firmly. Only part of the rows carry a size: once, few, many, or a class if the clone is expanded.

d_call clone_size j_call cdr3_length v_call cdr3_nt cdr3_aa
NA NA TRBJ1-5 14 TRBV6-1 TGTGCCAGCAGTGAAGCGGCAGGGGAGCGGCCCCAGCATTTT CASSEAAGERPQHF
TRBD1 NA TRBJ1-6 14 TRBV19 TGTGCCAGTAGTATAAGGCAGGGGGACTCACCCCTCCACTTT CASSIRQGDSPLHF
TRBD2 NA TRBJ2-2 15 TRBV10-3 TGTGCCATCAGTATCCGGGGAGGGCAAGGCGGGGAGCTGTTTTTT CAISIRGGQGGELFF
NA NA TRBJ1-1 15 TRBV6-5 TGTGCCAGCAGTTACTTGGGACTTACGAACACTGAAGCTTTCTTT CASSYLGLTNTEAFF
TRBD1 NA TRBJ1-4 14 TRBV30 TGTGCCTGGAGCCTTACAGGGGCTAATGAAAAACTGTTTTTT CAWSLTGANEKLFF
TRBD1 NA TRBJ1-1 13 TRBV29-1 TGCAGCGTACGCAGGACAGGGGGCACTGAAGCTTTCTTT CSVRRTGGTEAFF
NA NA TRBJ1-4 14 TRBV7-6 TGTGCCAGCAGCTACAGTGAGAGCTATGAAAAACTGTTTTTT CASSYSESYEKLFF
NA NA TRBJ2-5 16 TRBV18 TGTGCCAGCTCACCGGGGGTCCAGGGGATTCAAGAGACCCAGTACTTC CASSPGVQGIQETQYF
NA NA TRBJ2-7 12 TRBV30 TGTGCCTGGAGTGTGGGGCGCTACGAGCAGTACTTC CAWSVGRYEQYF
NA once TRBJ2-7 16 TRBV19 TGTGCCAGTAGTATCAGGAGGGGCCGCTCCGTGGACGAGCAGTACTTC CASSIRRGRSVDEQYF
NA NA TRBJ1-1 15 TRBV28 TGTGCCAGCAGTTTATTCAGGGCTGGTGATACTGAAGCTTTCTTT CASSLFRAGDTEAFF